The present entry profiles one T cell receptor (beta chain) with its context. The data were obtained in a study of cytotoxic CD8 clonotypes in ibrutinib-treated CLL. The overall study: The study included 11 relapsed/refractory and 15 treatment-naive patients; under 18 had IGHV unmutated disease.

Data came from immunoSEQ multiplex PCR; TCRdb stores just in-frame clones and leaves some out. The sample yields fewer than 400,000 clones, 67% seen once. The CDR3 is 12 amino acids. V gave up 5 bases and J gave up 1 base, with 6 bases separating them. CDR1 is SGHVS and CDR2 is FQNEAQ in the germline V gene. The chain joins TRBV7-8 to TRBJ2-7, with D uncertain. This receptor was obtained from a human donor with chronic lymphocytic leukemia. The sample in question was PBMCs, obtained after 36 months of ibrutinib treatment. This CDR3 reads CASSPRSYEQYF. The DNA for the CDR3 is TGTGCCAGCAGCCCGCGATCCTACGAGCAGTACTTC. The entire variable domain, with the rest obtained from reference TRBV7-8 and TRBJ2-7, is as follows: GAGVSQSPRYKVAKRGQDVALRCDPISGHVSLFWYQQALGQGPEFLTYFQNEAQLDKSGLPSDRFFAERPEGSVSTLKIQRTQQEDSAVYLCASSPRSYEQYFGPGTRLTVT.